A selection of T cell receptor beta chains follows, all from one sample in a study of T cell repertoires in cytomegalovirus infection. In TCRdb, the reads were re-called with MiXCR into one record per CDR3 protein. The repertoire holds 150,000 to 200,000 distinct CDR3 sequences, with about a tenth as singletons. Sequencing was done on a sample of PBMCs. The receptors shown here come from a human donor in good health (CMV status not recorded). Some clones in this sample may be carry-over from other donors' samples. Each CDR3 is given without its conserved first and last residue.

CDR3aa: ASSTTGGGGYT
j_gene: TRBJ1-2
v_gene: TRBV5-6

CDR3aa: SVNGLADYNEQF
j_gene: TRBJ2-1
v_gene: TRBV29-1

CDR3aa: ASSSRGAWQPQH
j_gene: TRBJ1-5
v_gene: TRBV6-2/TRBV6-3

CDR3aa: ASSFGSGTITGELF
j_gene: TRBJ2-2
v_gene: TRBV7-3

CDR3aa: ASSLAPGQIYGYT
j_gene: TRBJ1-2
v_gene: TRBV7-2

CDR3aa: ASSPGPDRVDTEAF
j_gene: TRBJ1-1
v_gene: TRBV5-1

CDR3aa: ASSSLDSPYQETQY
j_gene: TRBJ2-5
v_gene: TRBV19

CDR3aa: ASSLLPATSGWY
j_gene: TRBJ2-7
v_gene: TRBV27

CDR3aa: ASSAGTVEAF
j_gene: TRBJ1-1
v_gene: TRBV5-6

CDR3aa: ASRNTGELF
j_gene: TRBJ2-2
v_gene: TRBV19

CDR3aa: ASSLEISGYNEQF
j_gene: TRBJ2-1
v_gene: TRBV5-6

CDR3aa: ATSREGYGNTIY
j_gene: TRBJ1-3
v_gene: TRBV15

CDR3aa: ASNLEGYEQY
j_gene: TRBJ2-7
v_gene: TRBV7-2

CDR3aa: ASSFRQGEEAF
j_gene: TRBJ1-1
v_gene: TRBV11-3

CDR3aa: SVLGLAGDEQY
j_gene: TRBJ2-7
v_gene: TRBV29-1

CDR3aa: ASRSGTADRYT
j_gene: TRBJ1-2
v_gene: TRBV7-6

CDR3aa: ASSLVSAASTDTQY
j_gene: TRBJ2-3
v_gene: TRBV7-2

CDR3aa: ASSPGRGVGTQY
j_gene: TRBJ2-3
v_gene: TRBV7-2

CDR3aa: ASSLQGGDSLY
j_gene: TRBJ2-7
v_gene: TRBV5-1

CDR3aa: ASSQQATNEKLF
j_gene: TRBJ1-4
v_gene: TRBV7-2

CDR3aa: ASSLTTGSSNQPQH
j_gene: TRBJ1-5
v_gene: TRBV5-5

CDR3aa: ASSVGGRGADTQY
j_gene: TRBJ2-3
v_gene: TRBV9

CDR3aa: ASTRGAGGPGEQF
j_gene: TRBJ2-1
v_gene: TRBV6-5

CDR3aa: ANREWAF
j_gene: TRBJ1-1
v_gene: TRBV23-1

CDR3aa: ASSTQGALSSTDTQY
j_gene: TRBJ2-3
v_gene: TRBV7-6

CDR3aa: ASSLDTGTGGNEQF
j_gene: TRBJ2-1
v_gene: TRBV5-8

CDR3aa: ASSPPPAGVKETQY
j_gene: TRBJ2-5
v_gene: TRBV28

CDR3aa: ASSPLRTNEKLF
j_gene: TRBJ1-4
v_gene: TRBV18

CDR3aa: ASSWGTGSNTGELF
j_gene: TRBJ2-2
v_gene: TRBV25-1

CDR3aa: ASSLYYEQF
j_gene: TRBJ2-1
v_gene: TRBV7-2

CDR3aa: ASTGTGIGYT
j_gene: TRBJ1-2
v_gene: TRBV25-1

CDR3aa: ANQRDQDPNYGYT
j_gene: TRBJ1-2
v_gene: TRBV7-2

CDR3aa: ASSRRLAGVHEQY
j_gene: TRBJ2-7
v_gene: TRBV4-1

CDR3aa: ASRQGLTEAF
j_gene: TRBJ1-1
v_gene: TRBV6-2/TRBV6-3

CDR3aa: ASSLVLREGSYEQY
j_gene: TRBJ2-7
v_gene: TRBV7-8

CDR3aa: ASGAGTAAQGYT
j_gene: TRBJ1-2
v_gene: TRBV2

CDR3aa: ASSLGGPKGKY
j_gene: TRBJ2-3
v_gene: TRBV28

CDR3aa: AISSDRGWSEAF
j_gene: TRBJ1-1
v_gene: TRBV10-3

CDR3aa: SARGTVDYEQY
j_gene: TRBJ2-7
v_gene: TRBV20-1

CDR3aa: ASSVDRGQGYT
j_gene: TRBJ1-2
v_gene: TRBV7-8

CDR3aa: ASSQDLGGIYEQY
j_gene: TRBJ2-7
v_gene: TRBV4-1

CDR3aa: ASSLGGQVG
j_gene: TRBJ1-2
v_gene: TRBV7-6

CDR3aa: ASSPRDGAYEQY
j_gene: TRBJ2-7
v_gene: TRBV7-9

CDR3aa: ASSRGDTEAF
j_gene: TRBJ1-1
v_gene: TRBV18

CDR3aa: ASSTGTSGRTTLLTDTQY
j_gene: TRBJ2-3
v_gene: TRBV28

CDR3aa: ASTLNSGANVLT
j_gene: TRBJ2-6
v_gene: TRBV3-1

CDR3aa: ASSLSGRDYEQY
j_gene: TRBJ2-7
v_gene: TRBV5-1

CDR3aa: ASSRDGNYNSPLH
j_gene: TRBJ1-6
v_gene: TRBV9

CDR3aa: ASSFTLEGNRKETQY
j_gene: TRBJ2-5
v_gene: TRBV28

CDR3aa: ASTPLPMGSAGYT
j_gene: TRBJ1-2
v_gene: TRBV28

CDR3aa: ATSRDRLGPSYNEQF
j_gene: TRBJ2-1
v_gene: TRBV15

CDR3aa: ASTPGSGSMSYEQY
j_gene: TRBJ2-7
v_gene: TRBV28

CDR3aa: ASSTPDPETQY
j_gene: TRBJ2-5
v_gene: TRBV7-9